What follows are 9 T cell receptor beta chains derived from one specimen sequenced in a study of T cell repertoires in cytomegalovirus infection. No cognate antigen is known for these TCRs. Each CDR3 protein is one row after TCRdb ran MiXCR on the reads. The sample shows fewer than 850,000 distinct CDR3 sequences, about 28% of them seen only once. Sequencing used cultured CD8+ T cells from PBMCs, obtained from culture after CMV antigen stimulation. All receptors come from a human donor in good health (CMV status not recorded). Some clones in this sample may be carry-over from other donors' samples.

The chain has TRBV27 and TRBJ1-2; weak D call: TRBD1 (5 bases). The V gene's germline CDR1 is MNHEY and CDR2 SMNVEV (reference sequence). The CDR3 extends over 15 amino acids. V was shortened by 6 bases and J by 2 bases, with 16 bases between the two germline ends. This chain's CDR3 is CASSKSPWGNYGYTF. The CDR3 coding sequence is TGTGCCAGCAGCAAATCGCCTTGGGGGAACTATGGCTACACCTTC.

The chain carries TRBV15 and TRBJ2-1; TRBD2 aligns across 10 bases. V was pared by 0 bases and J by 10 bases, with 9 bases of the junction left unmatched. CDR1 is LNHNV and CDR2 is YYDKDF in the germline V gene (reference sequence). This CDR3 is built from 16 residues. In DNA, the CDR3 is TGTGCCACCAGCAGAGAATTAGCGGGGGGCCAGACGGAGCAGTTCTTC. Amino acid sequence: CATSRELAGGQTEQFF.

This clonotype was detected many times. The chain carries TRBV7-6 and TRBJ2-1; TRBD2 matches at 12 bases. This CDR3 has 14 amino acids. The V segment lost 5 bases and the J segment 7 bases; nucleotides outside the gene matches: 3. Germline-derived CDR1 and CDR2 are SGHVS and FNYEAQ. CDR3 sequence reads: CASSRLAGANEQFF. The CDR3 region has the DNA TGTGCCAGCAGCCGACTAGCGGGGGCTAATGAGCAGTTCTTC.

This clonotype was recorded a few times. The chain recombines TRBV4-1 with TRBJ2-1; 7 bases are a match to TRBD2. CDR1 and CDR2 (germline): MGHRA, YSYEKL. V shed 0 bases and J 9 bases; nucleotides not matched to a gene: 2. The CDR3 runs to 13 residues. This chain's CDR3 is CASSQEGGGEQFF. The CDR3 nucleotides are TGCGCCAGCAGCCAAGAGGGCGGGGGTGAGCAGTTCTTC.

The gene calls are TRBV6-8 and TRBJ2-1; D unresolved. CDR1 is MNHGY, CDR2 SAAAGT, per germline. Trimming stripped 0 bases from V and 3 bases from J, with 15 bases between. This CDR3 is 17 amino acids long. CDR3 protein: CASSYSDGDALYNEQFF. The CDR3 coding sequence is TGTGCCAGCAGTTACTCTGATGGCGACGCGCTCTACAATGAGCAGTTCTTC.

The CDR3 region has the DNA TGTGCCAGCACCCTCGGACAGGGGGCACCTGGGGCCAACGTCCTGACTTTC. This codes for CASTLGQGAPGANVLTF. The chain links TRBV6-2 or TRBV6-3 to TRBJ2-6, with TRBD1 identical over 11 bases. The CDR3 is 17 residues long. V gave up 7 bases and J gave up 2 bases; unmatched junction bases: 7. The germline V gene encodes CDR1 MNHEY and CDR2 SVGEGT.

This clonotype was recorded many times. V usage is TRBV7-6 and J usage is TRBJ2-7; 10 bases map to TRBD1. The CDR3 totals 14 residues. The germline V gene encodes CDR1 SGHVS and CDR2 FNYEAQ. Trimming cost V 4 bases and J 1 base; bases outside gene matches: 1. CDR3 protein: CASSSDRGSYEQYF. The CDR3 DNA reads as TGTGCCAGCAGCTCGGACAGGGGGTCCTACGAGCAGTACTTC.

This sequence joins TRBV4-3 and TRBJ1-2; D uncertain. V gave up 1 base and J gave up 4 bases, with 13 bases separating them. Looked up from germline, CDR1 is LGHNA and CDR2 is YSLEER. The CDR3 totals 15 residues. The CDR3 nucleotides are TGCGCCAGCAGCCAAGCTGGCCCGGCCTCCTATGGCTACACCTTC. Its translation is CASSQAGPASYGYTF.

In its sample, this clonotype was seen a few times. The chain links TRBV9 to TRBJ2-1, with TRBD2 identical over 11 bases. CDR3 length equals 18 residues. The ends lost 0 bases at V and 2 bases at J; junction bases unmatched: 7. Germline V CDR1 and CDR2: SGDLS, YYNGEE. The CDR3 region is CASSVVGSGGGPYNEQFF. CDR3 bases: TGTGCCAGCAGCGTAGTGGGTAGCGGGGGGGGACCCTACAATGAGCAGTTCTTC.